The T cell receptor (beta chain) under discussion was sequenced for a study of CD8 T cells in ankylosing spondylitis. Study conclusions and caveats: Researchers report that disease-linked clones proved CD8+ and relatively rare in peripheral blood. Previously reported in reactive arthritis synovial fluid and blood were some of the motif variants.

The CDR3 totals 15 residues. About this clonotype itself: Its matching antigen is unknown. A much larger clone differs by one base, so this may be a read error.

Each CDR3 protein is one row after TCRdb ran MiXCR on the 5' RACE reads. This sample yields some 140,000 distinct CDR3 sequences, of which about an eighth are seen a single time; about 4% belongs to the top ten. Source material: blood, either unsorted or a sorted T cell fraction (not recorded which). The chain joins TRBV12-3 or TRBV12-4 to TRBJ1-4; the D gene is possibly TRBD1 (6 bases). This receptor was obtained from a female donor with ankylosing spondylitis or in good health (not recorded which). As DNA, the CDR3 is TGTGTCAGCAGTTTAGGGGGGGGACCAAATGAAAAACTGTTTTTT. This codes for CVSSLGGGPNEKLFF.